Below are 8 T cell receptor beta chains sequenced from a single sample in a study of metastatic and nonmetastatic thyroid tumors. TCRdb called clones again from the PCR reads with MiXCR. Of about 36,000 clones in the sample, less than 25% were seen once. All patients reached thyroid surgery having received no treatment beforehand. The specimen was blood. The receptors come from a female donor with papillary thyroid cancer or a benign thyroid nodule (not recorded which). Some clones in this sample may be carry-over from other donors' samples.

This clone showed up just a few times. An end of the junction differs from the germline gene, which may be a read error. The genes are TRBV5-5 and TRBJ1-1, with 12 nucleotides matching TRBD1. This CDR3 contains 19 residues. Germline V gene data show CDR1 as SGHKS and CDR2 as YYEKEE (reference sequence). The CDR3 sequence is CAISTRPPGQGAKNTEAFF. The CDR3 DNA sequence: TGTGCCATCAGCACGAGGCCCCCGGGACAGGGGGCGAAGAACACTGAAGCTTTCTTT.

This clone was recorded at least ten times. The rearrangement links TRBV6-1 to TRBJ1-6, with D possibly being TRBD1 (6 bases). Trimming removed 7 bases from V and 4 bases from J, with 8 bases in between. The CDR3 sequence is 13 residues long. Germline CDR1 is MNHNS and CDR2 is SASEGT. CDR3 sequence: CASMGAYNSPLHF. The CDR3 DNA sequence: TGTGCCAGCATGGGGGCGTATAATTCACCCCTCCACTTT.

A note on this clone: The junction departs from germline at one end; a sequencing error may be responsible. The chain combines TRBV12-3 or TRBV12-4 with TRBJ2-7, with D possibly being TRBD1 (5 bases). The CDR3 contains 13 residues. The CDR3 here is CASLTAGQNDQHF. The CDR3 DNA reads TGTGCCAGCCTAACGGCAGGGCAAAACGATCAGCACTTC.

This clone was counted many times. J is TRBJ2-2 and V is TRBV2; 10 bases map to TRBD2. The length of the CDR3 is 15 residues. CDR1 and CDR2 from the germline V gene are SNHLY and FYNNEI. Trimming took 7 bases from V and 1 from J; bases not matched to a gene: 3. CDR3 nucleotides: TGTGCCAGCAAGAAGCGGGAGGGGAACACCGGGGAGCTGTTTTTT. Translation gives CASKKREGNTGELFF.

In this sample, this clone turned up many times. The J gene is TRBJ1-5, the V gene TRBV5-1; D ambiguous. Trimming left V 1 base short and J 1 base short, with 6 bases between. The CDR3 extends over 14 amino acids. Germline-derived CDR1 and CDR2 are SGHRS and YFSETQ. The CDR3 coding sequence is TGCGCCAGCAGCTTGTATGGGAGCAATCAGCCCCAGCATTTT. Translation: CASSLYGSNQPQHF.

This clone was detected ten times or more. The rearrangement uses TRBV5-1 and TRBJ1-1, with D uncertain. The CDR3 loop spans 14 amino acids. Germline V lookup: CDR1 SGHRS, CDR2 YFSETQ. V was cut by 2 bases and J by 3 bases, with 11 bases left in between. CDR3 protein: CASSFPGRDTEAFF. The CDR3 DNA is TGCGCCAGCAGCTTCCCAGGAAGGGACACTGAAGCTTTCTTT.

The V gene is TRBV6-9, the J gene TRBJ1-2; D gene unclear. Germline assignment: CDR1 MNHGY and CDR2 SVAAGI. CDR3 length: 12 amino acids. V lost 4 bases to trimming and J lost 9 bases, with 12 bases between them. CDR3 sequence reads: CASSLDGGCYTF. In DNA form, the CDR3 reads TGTGCCAGCAGTTTGGATGGCGGCTGCTACACCTTC.

The chain couples TRBV20-1 to TRBJ2-2; D is possibly TRBD1 (5 bases). V lost 0 bases to trimming and J lost 3 bases, with 8 bases between them. This CDR3 region has 14 residues. Germline-derived CDR1 and CDR2 are DFQATT and SNEGSKA (reference sequence). CDR3 protein: CSARDLGDTGELFF. The DNA for the CDR3 is TGCAGTGCTAGAGATCTAGGGGACACCGGGGAGCTGTTTTTT.